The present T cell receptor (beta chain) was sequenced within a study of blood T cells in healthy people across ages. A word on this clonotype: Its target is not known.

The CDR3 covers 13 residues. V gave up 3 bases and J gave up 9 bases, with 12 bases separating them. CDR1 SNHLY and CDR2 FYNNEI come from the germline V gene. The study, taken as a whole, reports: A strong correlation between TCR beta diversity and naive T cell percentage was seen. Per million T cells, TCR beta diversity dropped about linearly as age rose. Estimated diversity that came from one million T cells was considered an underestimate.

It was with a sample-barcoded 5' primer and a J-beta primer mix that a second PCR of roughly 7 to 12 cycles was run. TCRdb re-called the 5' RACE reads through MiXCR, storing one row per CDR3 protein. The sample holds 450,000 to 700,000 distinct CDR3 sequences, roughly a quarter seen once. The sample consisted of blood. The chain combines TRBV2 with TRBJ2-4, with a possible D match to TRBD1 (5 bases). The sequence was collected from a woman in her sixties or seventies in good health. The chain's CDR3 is CASSDRVGSIQYF. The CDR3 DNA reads TGTGCCAGCAGTGACAGGGTAGGAAGCATTCAGTACTTC.